Shown below are 28 T cell receptor beta chains from a single sample sequenced in a study of neurological immune-mediated disorders. Each CDR3 protein is one row after TCRdb ran MiXCR on the 5' RACE reads. The repertoire consists of some 4,500 distinct CDR3 sequences, with around 22% occurring once and the leading ten covering 44%. Sequenced sample: CD8+ T cells from blood. The source is an older woman with HTLV-1-associated myelopathy (HAM/TSP).

Many counts were recorded for this clonotype. The gene calls are TRBV25-1 and TRBJ1-4, with 7 bases identical to TRBD1. Germline V lookup: CDR1 MGHDK, CDR2 SYGVNS. The CDR3 totals 13 residues. The V segment lost 6 bases and the J segment 8 bases; nucleotides outside the gene matches: 6. CDR3 sequence (DNA): TGTGCCAGCAGCTTACCAGGGGGGGAAAAACTGTTTTTT. This sequence encodes CASSLPGGEKLFF.

Many counts were recorded for this clonotype. The chain employs TRBV20-1 and TRBJ2-1; D assignment may be TRBD1 or TRBD2 (5 bases each). V shed 1 base and J shed 7 bases, with 17 bases lying between them. Germline V gene sequence: CDR1 DFQATT, CDR2 SNEGSKA (reference sequence). The CDR3 is 15 residues long. The CDR3 DNA sequence: TGCAGTGCTAGAGGGGGGTTGAGGGAGATTAATGAGCAGTTCTTC. Protein: CSARGGLREINEQFF.

The chain uses TRBV20-1 and TRBJ2-1, with 7 bases identical to TRBD1. V was pared by 6 bases and J by 0 bases, with 17 bases of the junction left unmatched. The CDR3 is made up of 18 amino acids. Per germline, CDR1 DFQATT and CDR2 SNEGSKA (reference sequence). The CDR3: CSARNLEGGRSSYNEQFF. The CDR3 DNA reads TGCAGTGCCAGAAACTTGGAAGGGGGCAGAAGCTCCTACAATGAGCAGTTCTTC.

This clonotype is labeled as medium-sized. The V gene is TRBV11-2, the J gene TRBJ2-1, with 11 bases lining up with TRBD2. CDR3 length equals 16 residues. Germline V gene sequence: CDR1 SGHAT, CDR2 FQNNGV. Unmatched junction bases numbered 7, after V lost 0 bases and J lost 9 bases. In DNA form, the CDR3 reads TGTGCCAGCAGCTTAGATCCCCTAGCGGGAGGATTTGAGCAGTTCTTC. Translated: CASSLDPLAGGFEQFF.

Sample share makes this clonotype medium-sized. This rearrangement joins TRBV27 to TRBJ2-7; TRBD2 matches at 12 bases. V was clipped by 5 bases and J by 3 bases; unmatched bases: 8. The germline V gene encodes CDR1 MNHEY and CDR2 SMNVEV (reference sequence). The CDR3 runs to 16 residues. CDR3 sequence: CASSPGLAGSFYEQYF. Here the CDR3 DNA reads TGTGCCAGCAGTCCAGGACTAGCGGGATCATTCTACGAGCAGTACTTC.

This clonotype was seen many times. This chain links TRBV11-2 with TRBJ2-7, with 8 bases fitting TRBD2. Trimming cost V 4 bases and J 7 bases; bases outside gene matches: 12. The length of the CDR3 is 15 residues. Germline assignment: CDR1 SGHAT and CDR2 FQNNGV. The CDR3 region is CASSWAPGLEREQYF. CDR3 DNA: TGTGCCAGCAGCTGGGCTCCGGGACTAGAAAGGGAGCAGTACTTC.

This chain joins TRBV5-1 and TRBJ2-7; D possibly uses TRBD1 or TRBD2 (5 bases each). V lost 2 bases to trimming and J lost 0 bases, with 15 bases between them. Per the germline V gene, CDR1 is SGHRS and CDR2 is YFSETQ. The CDR3 is 16 residues long. CDR3 protein: CASSFYRDQSSYEQYF. DNA for the CDR3: TGCGCCAGCAGCTTTTACCGGGACCAGAGCTCCTACGAGCAGTACTTC. The full variable domain, completed using reference TRBV5-1 and TRBJ2-7, is KAGVTQTPRYLIKTRGQQVTLSCSPISGHRSVSWYQQTPGQGLQFLFEYFSETQRNKGNFPGRFSGRQFSNSRSEMNVSTLELGDSALYLCASSFYRDQSSYEQYFGPGTRLTVT.

By frequency in the sample, this clonotype is medium-sized. The chain is built from TRBV5-1 and TRBJ2-7; perhaps TRBD2 as D (5 bases). The CDR3 totals 15 residues. Germline assignment: CDR1 SGHRS and CDR2 YFSETQ. V was trimmed by 4 bases and J by 0 bases, leaving 14 bases between them. Here the CDR3 reads CASSPETSSSYEQYF. The CDR3 nucleotides read TGCGCCAGCAGCCCGGAAACTAGTTCCTCCTACGAGCAGTACTTC.

This clonotype qualifies as medium-sized (0.01 to 0.1%). This sequence joins TRBV4-3 and TRBJ2-7; 9 bases map to TRBD2. CDR1 is LGHNA, CDR2 YSLEER, per germline. Unmatched junction bases numbered 4, after V lost 3 bases and J lost 1 base. The CDR3 is 15 residues long. The CDR3 bases are TGCGCCAGCAGCCAGGTAGCGGGGGAGTCCTACGAGCAGTACTTC. This translates into CASSQVAGESYEQYF.

This clonotype was detected many times. The J gene is TRBJ2-7, the V gene TRBV20-1, with D perhaps being TRBD1 or TRBD2 (5 bases each). The CDR3 spans 12 residues. With 2 bases removed from V and 5 bases from J, the gap between germline ends came to 10 bases. In germline, CDR1 is DFQATT, CDR2 SNEGSKA (reference sequence). Here the CDR3 DNA reads TGCAGTGCTAGATACACGGGGCACGAGCAGTACTTC. It codes for CSARYTGHEQYF.

This chain uses TRBV29-1 with TRBJ2-3; no firm D call. Germline loops: CDR1 SQVTM, CDR2 ANQGSEA. V dropped 6 bases and J dropped 3 bases, with 4 bases sitting between them. This CDR3 has 10 amino acids. The CDR3 loop reads CSVVTDTQYF. DNA for the CDR3: TGCAGCGTCGTTACAGATACGCAGTATTTT.

This clonotype was seen ten or more times. The V call is TRBV5-8, the J call TRBJ2-3, with TRBD1 matching 8 bases. There are 16 residues in the CDR3. Germline V gene data show CDR1 as SGHTS and CDR2 as YDEGEE. Trimming removed 4 bases from V and 0 bases from J; junction bases left unmatched: 7. The CDR3 sequence is CASSPPDRASTDTQYF. CDR3 bases: TGTGCCAGCAGCCCTCCGGACAGGGCAAGCACAGATACGCAGTATTTT.

This clonotype ranks as medium-sized. J is TRBJ2-2 and V is TRBV10-2; TRBD1 agrees at 8 bases. The CDR3 spans 16 residues. With 3 bases clipped from V and 3 bases from J, the junction kept 6 bases outside the gene matches. The germline V gene has CDR1 WSHSY and CDR2 SAAADI. The CDR3 reads CASSDSTGGDTGELFF. The CDR3 nucleotides are TGCGCCAGCAGTGATAGCACAGGGGGTGACACCGGGGAGCTGTTTTTT.

This clonotype is categorized as medium-sized. V and J are TRBV6-5 and TRBJ2-1; perhaps TRBD2 as D (5 bases). This CDR3 contains 13 residues. V lost 2 bases and J lost 9, with 11 bases in between. The germline V gene has CDR1 MNHEY and CDR2 SVGAGI. The CDR3 coding sequence is TGTGCCAGCAGTTACAAGGTTACTAGTGAGCAGTTCTTC. Its translation is CASSYKVTSEQFF.

This chain connects TRBV6-5 to TRBJ1-3; D unclear. The V end was cut by 5 bases, the J end by 0 bases, with 8 bases between. Looked up from germline, CDR1 is MNHEY and CDR2 is SVGAGI. The length of the CDR3 is 14 residues. CDR3 nucleotide sequence: TGTGCCAGCAGTCCCGGATACTCTGGAAACACCATATATTTT. It specifies CASSPGYSGNTIYF.

This clonotype was counted many times. This chain connects TRBV7-8 to TRBJ1-4; 8 bases align to TRBD1. The CDR3 length is 16 residues. V dropped 0 bases and J dropped 7; count of bases not matched to a gene: 7. Germline CDR1 reads SGHVS; CDR2 reads FQNEAQ. This CDR3 is CASSLAGFRGREKLFF. Here the CDR3 DNA reads TGTGCCAGCAGCTTAGCAGGTTTCAGGGGGCGTGAAAAACTGTTTTTT.

The V and J genes are TRBV20-1 and TRBJ2-7; the match to TRBD1 covers 7 bases. Germline V gives CDR1 DFQATT, CDR2 SNEGSKA (reference sequence). The CDR3 loop spans 14 amino acids. J was trimmed by 2 bases and V by 6 bases; bases with no gene match: 10. The CDR3 loop is CSASSWTGPYEQYF. CDR3 nucleotide sequence: TGCAGTGCCAGTAGCTGGACAGGCCCCTACGAGCAGTACTTC.

The V gene is TRBV5-1, the J gene TRBJ2-1; either TRBD1 or TRBD2 may supply D (5 bases each). Trimming cost V 3 bases and J 9 bases, with 7 bases left between them. CDR3 length: 11 amino acids. CDR1 is SGHRS and CDR2 is YFSETQ in the germline V gene. CDR3 protein: CASSSGGEQFF. In nucleotides, the CDR3 is TGCGCCAGCAGCTCTGGGGGTGAGCAGTTCTTC.

Worth noting for this clonotype: Lacking the conserved final phenylalanine or tryptophan, this CDR3 likely reflects a read error. J is TRBJ2-7 and V is TRBV4-2; D possibly corresponds to TRBD2 (5 bases). With 4 bases removed from V and 0 bases from J, the gap between germline ends came to 10 bases. Germline assignment: CDR1 LGHNA and CDR2 YNFKEQ. The CDR3 covers 14 residues. CDR3 coding DNA: TGTGCCAGCAGCCCACCTAGCAGCTCCTACGAGCAGTACCTA. Translating it yields CASSPPSSSYEQYL.

This clonotype was seen many times. CDR3 sequence (DNA): TGTGCCAGCAGTTCAGGGGGGAATGAGCAGTTCTTC. Translating gives CASSSGGNEQFF. The rearrangement links TRBV7-6 to TRBJ2-1, with a tentative D call TRBD1 (7 bases). The germline CDR1 and CDR2 sequences are SGHVS and FNYEAQ. The V end lost 6 bases, the J end lost 7 bases, and 10 bases lay between the germline ends. There are 12 residues in the CDR3.

By share of the sample, this clonotype is medium-sized. J is TRBJ1-2 and V is TRBV14, with D unresolved. The CDR3 sequence is 12 residues long. The V end was cut by 2 bases, the J end by 5 bases, with 6 bases between. In germline, CDR1 is SGHDN, CDR2 FVKESK. CDR3 in amino acids: CASSQYVYGYTF. CDR3 DNA: TGTGCCAGCAGCCAATACGTATATGGCTACACCTTC.

In this sample, this clonotype is medium-sized. DNA of the CDR3: TGCGCCAGCAGCTTGGTTCCGGGGGAAGCTTTCTTT. Translated, it gives CASSLVPGEAFF. The rearrangement uses TRBV5-1 and TRBJ1-1; unclear D gene. This CDR3 region has 12 residues. Germline lookup yields CDR1 SGHRS and CDR2 YFSETQ. V gave up 0 bases and J gave up 8 bases, with 8 bases separating them.

The chain couples TRBV30 to TRBJ2-7; 8 bases align to TRBD1. The CDR3 loop spans 15 amino acids. With V trimmed by 2 bases and J by 0 bases, 6 bases remained unmatched. Looked up from germline, CDR1 is GTSNPN and CDR2 is SVGIG (reference sequence). The CDR3 sequence: CAWSIGGQGSYEQYF. CDR3 DNA: TGTGCCTGGAGTATAGGAGGACAGGGCTCCTACGAGCAGTACTTC.

In this sample, this clonotype turned up many times. The chain couples TRBV6-1 to TRBJ1-2; D is perhaps TRBD1 (6 bases). There are 15 residues in the CDR3. Germline-derived CDR1 and CDR2 are MNHNS and SASEGT. Trimming removed 0 bases from V and 4 bases from J, with 12 bases in between. DNA of the CDR3: TGTGCCAGCAGTGAAGCCAGGACAGCTATCTATGGCTACACCTTC. Residues: CASSEARTAIYGYTF.

This clonotype was seen repeatedly, ten times or more. The chain uses TRBV6-5 and TRBJ2-7; tentative D call: TRBD1 (5 bases). V dropped 6 bases and J dropped 6 bases, with 12 bases sitting between them. From germline, CDR1 is MNHEY and CDR2 SVGAGI. The CDR3 runs to 12 residues. The CDR3 DNA sequence: TGTGCCAGCAGCCTAGGACAAACCGAGCAGTACTTC. Amino acid sequence: CASSLGQTEQYF.

Many counts were recorded for this clonotype. The genes are TRBV15 and TRBJ1-2; D is unclear. This CDR3 contains 15 residues. Trimming removed 0 bases at V and 4 bases at J, with 12 bases between. Germline CDR1 LNHNV, CDR2 YYDKDF (reference sequence). The CDR3 nucleotides are TGTGCCACCAGCAGAGATCGGACCAACTCCTATGGCTACACCTTC. Translated, it gives CATSRDRTNSYGYTF.

In this sample, this clonotype turned up many times. The chain carries TRBV11-2 and TRBJ2-1; 8 bases fit TRBD1. The V gene's germline CDR1 is SGHAT and CDR2 FQNNGV. The ends lost 3 bases at V and 7 bases at J; junction bases unmatched: 5. There are 14 residues in the CDR3. CDR3: CASSFGQGKNEQFF. The CDR3 nucleotides read TGTGCCAGCAGCTTCGGACAGGGAAAGAATGAGCAGTTCTTC.

V is TRBV30 and J is TRBJ1-2; tentative D call: TRBD1 (5 bases). CDR1 and CDR2 from the germline V gene are GTSNPN and SVGIG (reference sequence). V dropped 2 bases and J dropped 8 bases, with 12 bases sitting between them. This CDR3 spans 12 amino acids. The CDR3 loop is CAWSTGGNGYTF. The CDR3 DNA is TGTGCCTGGAGTACGGGGGGGAACGGCTACACCTTC.